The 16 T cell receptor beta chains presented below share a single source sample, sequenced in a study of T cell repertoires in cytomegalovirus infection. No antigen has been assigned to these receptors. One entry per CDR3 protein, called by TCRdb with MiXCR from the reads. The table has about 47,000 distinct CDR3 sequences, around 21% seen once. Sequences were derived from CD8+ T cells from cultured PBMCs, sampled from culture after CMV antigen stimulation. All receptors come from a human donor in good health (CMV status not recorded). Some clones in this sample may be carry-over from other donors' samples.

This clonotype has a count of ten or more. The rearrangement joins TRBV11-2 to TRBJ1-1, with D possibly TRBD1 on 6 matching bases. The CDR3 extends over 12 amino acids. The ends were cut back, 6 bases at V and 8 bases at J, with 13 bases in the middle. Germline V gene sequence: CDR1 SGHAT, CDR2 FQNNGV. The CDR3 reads CASRRGAGEAFF. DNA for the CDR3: TGTGCCAGCAGGAGGGGGGCGGGAGAAGCTTTCTTT.

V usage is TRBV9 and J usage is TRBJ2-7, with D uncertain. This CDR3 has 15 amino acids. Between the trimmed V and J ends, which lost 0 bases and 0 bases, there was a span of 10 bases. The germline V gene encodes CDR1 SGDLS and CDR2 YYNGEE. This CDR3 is CASSVGADLSYEQYF. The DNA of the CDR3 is TGTGCCAGCAGCGTAGGGGCGGACCTCTCCTACGAGCAGTACTTC.

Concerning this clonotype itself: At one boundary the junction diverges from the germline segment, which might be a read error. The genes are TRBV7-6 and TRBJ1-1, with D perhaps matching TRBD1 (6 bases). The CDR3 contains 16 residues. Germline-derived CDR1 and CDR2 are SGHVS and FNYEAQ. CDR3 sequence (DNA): TGTGCCAGCGGCTTAGGAGGGGGGGGCAGGAACACTGAAGCTTTCTTT. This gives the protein CASGLGGGGRNTEAFF.

CDR3 nucleotide sequence: TGTGCCAGCAGCCAAGATCTTATGGGGTTCTCTGGGGCCAACGTCCTGACTTTC. It codes for CASSQDLMGFSGANVLTF. The rearrangement joins TRBV14 to TRBJ2-6; the D is unclear. CDR1 is SGHDN, CDR2 FVKESK, per germline. The CDR3 is made up of 18 amino acids. Trimming took 0 bases from V and 0 from J, leaving 12 bases between them.

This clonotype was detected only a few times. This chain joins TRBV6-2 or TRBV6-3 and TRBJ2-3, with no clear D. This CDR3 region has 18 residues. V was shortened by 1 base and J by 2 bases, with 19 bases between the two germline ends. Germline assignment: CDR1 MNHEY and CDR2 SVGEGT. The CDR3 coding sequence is TGTGCCAGCAGTTACTTGTCCACCCAAATCCAATTCACAGATACGCAGTATTTT. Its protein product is CASSYLSTQIQFTDTQYF.

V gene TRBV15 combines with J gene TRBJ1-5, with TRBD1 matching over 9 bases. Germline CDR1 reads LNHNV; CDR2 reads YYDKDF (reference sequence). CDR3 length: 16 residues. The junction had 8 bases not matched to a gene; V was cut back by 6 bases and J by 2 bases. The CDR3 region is CATRSTGGGRNQPQHF. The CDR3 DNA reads TGTGCCACCAGGAGTACAGGGGGCGGTCGCAATCAGCCCCAGCATTTT.

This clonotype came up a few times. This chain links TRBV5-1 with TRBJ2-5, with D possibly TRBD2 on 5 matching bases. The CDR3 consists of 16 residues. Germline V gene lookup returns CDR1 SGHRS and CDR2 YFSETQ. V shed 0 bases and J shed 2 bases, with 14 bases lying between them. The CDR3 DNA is TGCGCCAGCAGCTTGGGAGTTACGAGGGTACAAGAGACCCAGTACTTC. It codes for CASSLGVTRVQETQYF.

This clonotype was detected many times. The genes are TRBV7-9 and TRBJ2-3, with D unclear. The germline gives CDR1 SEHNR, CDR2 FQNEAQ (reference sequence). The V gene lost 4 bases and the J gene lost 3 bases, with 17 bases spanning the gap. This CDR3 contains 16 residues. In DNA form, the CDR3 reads TGTGCCAGCAGCTCTCGGAGCATGGATAGGACAGATACGCAGTATTTT. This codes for CASSSRSMDRTDTQYF. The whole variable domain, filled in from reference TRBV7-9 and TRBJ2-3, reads DTGVSQNPRHKITKRGQNVTFRCDPISEHNRLYWYRQTLGQGPEFLTYFQNEAQLEKSRLLSDRFSAERPKGSFSTLEIQRTEQGDSAMYLCASSSRSMDRTDTQYFGPGTRLTVL.

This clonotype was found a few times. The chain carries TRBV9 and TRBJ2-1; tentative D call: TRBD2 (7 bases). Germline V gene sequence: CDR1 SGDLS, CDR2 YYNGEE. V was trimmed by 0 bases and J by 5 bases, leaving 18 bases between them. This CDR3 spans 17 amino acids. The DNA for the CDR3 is TGTGCCAGCAGCGTAGACGTCGCGGGGGCGGGAGACAATGAGCAGTTCTTC. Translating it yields CASSVDVAGAGDNEQFF. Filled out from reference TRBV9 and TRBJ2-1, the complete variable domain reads DSGVTQTPKHLITATGQRVTLRCSPRSGDLSVYWYQQSLDQGLQFLIQYYNGEERAKGNILERFSAQQFPDLHSELNLSSLELGDSALYFCASSVDVAGAGDNEQFFGPGTRLTVL.

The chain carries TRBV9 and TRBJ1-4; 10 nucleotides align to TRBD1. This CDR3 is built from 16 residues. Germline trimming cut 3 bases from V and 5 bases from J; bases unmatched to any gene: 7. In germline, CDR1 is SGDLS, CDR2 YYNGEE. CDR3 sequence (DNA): TGTGCCAGCAGCGGGACAGGGGGGGATTTCAATGAAAAACTGTTTTTT. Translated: CASSGTGGDFNEKLFF.

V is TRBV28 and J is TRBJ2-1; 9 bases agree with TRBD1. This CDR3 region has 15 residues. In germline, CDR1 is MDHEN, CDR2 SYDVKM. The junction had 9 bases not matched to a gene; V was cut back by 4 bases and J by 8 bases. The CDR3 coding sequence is TGTGCCAGCAGTTCCCCGGGACAGGGTATCTATGAGCAGTTCTTC. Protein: CASSSPGQGIYEQFF.

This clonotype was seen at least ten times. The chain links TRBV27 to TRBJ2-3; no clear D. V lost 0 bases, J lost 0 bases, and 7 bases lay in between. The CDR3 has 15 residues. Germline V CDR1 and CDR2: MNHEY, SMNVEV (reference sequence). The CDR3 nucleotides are TGTGCCAGCAGTTTATCGGGCAGTAGCACAGATACGCAGTATTTT. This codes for CASSLSGSSTDTQYF.

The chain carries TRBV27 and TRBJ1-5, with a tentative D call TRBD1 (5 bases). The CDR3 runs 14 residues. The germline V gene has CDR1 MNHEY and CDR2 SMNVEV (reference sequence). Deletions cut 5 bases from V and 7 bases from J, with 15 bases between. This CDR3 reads CASSRQPLGQPQHF. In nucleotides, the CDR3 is TGTGCCAGCAGTCGACAGCCCTTAGGACAGCCCCAGCATTTT.

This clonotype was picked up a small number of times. The CDR3 DNA sequence: TGTGCCAGCAGCTCCACCGGGACAGAGAACACCGGGGAGCTGTTTTTT. It translates to CASSSTGTENTGELFF. The chain is built from TRBV7-9 and TRBJ2-2; 7 nucleotides align to TRBD1. The V segment lost 4 bases and the J segment 1 base; nucleotides outside the gene matches: 6. The CDR3 has 16 residues. The germline CDR1 and CDR2 sequences are SEHNR and FQNEAQ (reference sequence).

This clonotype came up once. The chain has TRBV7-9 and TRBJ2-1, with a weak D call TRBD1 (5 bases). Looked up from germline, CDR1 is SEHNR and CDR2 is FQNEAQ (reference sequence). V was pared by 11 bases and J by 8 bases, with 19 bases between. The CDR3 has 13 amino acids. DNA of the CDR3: TGTGCCGCCAGCACCTCCAGGGCAGATGAGCAGTTCTTC. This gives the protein CAASTSRADEQFF.

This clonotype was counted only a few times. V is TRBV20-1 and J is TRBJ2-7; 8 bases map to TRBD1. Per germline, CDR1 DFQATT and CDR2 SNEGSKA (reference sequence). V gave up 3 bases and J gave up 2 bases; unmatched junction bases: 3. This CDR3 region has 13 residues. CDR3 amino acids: CSASEDRAYEQYF. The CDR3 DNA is TGCAGTGCTAGTGAGGACAGGGCCTACGAGCAGTACTTC.